This T cell receptor beta chain was captured by sequencing in a study of cytomegalovirus exposure and HLA in healthy donors. CDR3 size: 14 residues. Trimming took off 4 bases at V and 3 bases at J, with 13 bases between the two ends. Germline V gives CDR1 SGDLS, CDR2 YYNGEE. Remarks on this clone: Its target is unknown.

The PCR ran on 60 Vbeta and 13 Jbeta primers. Assay: immunoSEQ multiplex PCR; the TCRdb copy retains only in-frame clones and omits some. This table holds about 110,000 clones, approximately 81% found once. Study-level findings and limits: Being productive about 90% or about 30% of the time was typical of most TCR beta V segments in an earlier analysis. After further analysis at a later stage, 15,000 to 20,000 TCR beta sequences were associated with HLA alleles at 0.05 false discovery rate.

Specimen: PBMCs. The chain employs TRBV9 and TRBJ1-1; a weak D match, TRBD1 (6 bases). The receptor was isolated from a woman in her thirties in good health and CMV-seronegative. CDR3 bases: TGTGCCAGCAGCACCGGACAGACTCACACTGAAGCTTTCTTT. Its translation: CASSTGQTHTEAFF.